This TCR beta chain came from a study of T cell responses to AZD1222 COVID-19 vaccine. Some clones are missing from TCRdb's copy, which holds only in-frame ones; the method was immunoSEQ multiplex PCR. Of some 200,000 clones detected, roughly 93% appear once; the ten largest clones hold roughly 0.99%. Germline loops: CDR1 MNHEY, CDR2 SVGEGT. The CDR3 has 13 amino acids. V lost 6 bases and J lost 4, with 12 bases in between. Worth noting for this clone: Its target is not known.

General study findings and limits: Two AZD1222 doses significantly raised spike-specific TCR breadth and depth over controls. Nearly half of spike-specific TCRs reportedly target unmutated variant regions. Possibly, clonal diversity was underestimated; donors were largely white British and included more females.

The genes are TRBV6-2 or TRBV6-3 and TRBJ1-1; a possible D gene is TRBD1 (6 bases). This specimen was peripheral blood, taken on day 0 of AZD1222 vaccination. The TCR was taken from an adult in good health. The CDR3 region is CASSRRTVTEAFF. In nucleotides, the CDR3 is TGTGCCAGCAGCCGCCGGACAGTCACTGAAGCTTTCTTT.